This passage covers 6 T cell receptor beta chains from one sample sequenced in a study of PD-L1 blockade in urothelial cancer. Sample time point: pretreatment peripheral blood. The repertoire was sequenced with immunoSEQ multiplex PCR; TCRdb's copy has only in-frame clones and lacks some. The table has 45,000 to 60,000 clones, around four fifths seen once. The sample here was PBMCs, taken around atezolizumab (anti-PD-L1) treatment. These receptors were collected from a man aged 45 to 65 with urothelial cancer.

This rearrangement joins TRBV10-2 to TRBJ2-3; 11 bases fit TRBD2. Germline CDR1 is WSHSY and CDR2 is SAAADI. V shed 6 bases and J 2 bases; nucleotides not matched to a gene: 4. The CDR3 spans 15 residues. The CDR3 region has the DNA TGCGCCAGCAGAGCTAGCGGGGGGTCCACAGATACGCAGTATTTT. It translates to CASRASGGSTDTQYF.

This rearrangement joins TRBV5-1 to TRBJ2-2; TRBD1 agrees at 7 bases. Germline loops: CDR1 SGHRS, CDR2 YFSETQ. V was pared by 2 bases and J by 6 bases, with 4 bases of the junction left unmatched. The CDR3 is 14 amino acids. CDR3 sequence (DNA): TGCGCCAGCAGCTTCGAGGGGGCGCCCGGGGAGCTGTTTTTT. Translated: CASSFEGAPGELFF.

This chain connects TRBV5-1 to TRBJ2-1; D is perhaps TRBD1 (6 bases). Trimming shortened V by 3 bases and J by 7 bases, and 17 bases separated the two germline ends. In germline, CDR1 is SGHRS, CDR2 YFSETQ. This CDR3 has 15 residues. The DNA for the CDR3 is TGCGCCAGCAGCTCCCGTCGAGGGGGAGATAATGAGCAGTTCTTC. Its translation is CASSSRRGGDNEQFF. The full variable domain, in which reference TRBV5-1 and TRBJ2-1 provide the parts outside the CDR3, is KAGVTQTPRYLIKTRGQQVTLSCSPISGHRSVSWYQQTPGQGLQFLFEYFSETQRNKGNFPGRFSGRQFSNSRSEMNVSTLELGDSALYLCASSSRRGGDNEQFFGPGTRLTVL.

The genes are TRBV29-1 and TRBJ1-2, with 8 nucleotides matching TRBD1. The trim removed 7 bases at V and 6 bases at J, leaving 10 bases unmatched. This CDR3 region has 13 residues. From germline, CDR1 is SQVTM and CDR2 ANQGSEA. The CDR3 nucleotides are TGCAGCGCCCCACGACAGGGGAATGATGGCTACACCTTC. Translated: CSAPRQGNDGYTF.

This chain joins TRBV4-1 and TRBJ1-2; 7 nucleotides align to TRBD1. V shed 0 bases, J shed 8 bases, and the junction held 12 bases outside the gene matches. This CDR3 contains 16 residues. CDR1 is MGHRA, CDR2 YSYEKL, per germline. The DNA of the CDR3 is TGCGCCAGCAGCCAAGACCCGACAACAGGGGTTGGCGGCTACACCTTC. Its protein is CASSQDPTTGVGGYTF.

The V call is TRBV14, the J call TRBJ2-7, with D perhaps matching TRBD1 (6 bases). V lost 0 bases, J lost 4 bases, and 16 bases lay in between. The CDR3 runs to 16 residues. The germline CDR1 and CDR2 sequences are SGHDN and FVKESK. For the CDR3, the DNA is TGTGCCAGCAGCCAAGATTTTCGGGGTGACAGGTACGAGCAGTACTTC. Residues: CASSQDFRGDRYEQYF.